A single sample is the source of the 4 T cell receptor beta chains below, sequenced in a study of T-cell memory formation after mild COVID-19. TCRdb reprocessed the 5' RACE reads via MiXCR and lists one record per CDR3 protein. Here the sample spans 110,000 to 150,000 distinct CDR3 sequences, more than 13% being singletons. The source material was PBMCs or a T cell subset sorted from them (not recorded which). These TCRs come from an adult woman who had mild COVID-19 (a few samples of this study predate the infection). Cell type and time point are not known.

This clonotype has more than one count but fewer than ten. V usage is TRBV19 and J usage is TRBJ1-5, with D unclear. The CDR3 is made up of 17 amino acids. With 9 bases removed from V and 0 bases from J, the gap between germline ends came to 21 bases. The V gene's germline CDR1 is LNHDA and CDR2 SQIVND (reference sequence). The CDR3 spells CASRPARWENSNQPQHF. Written as DNA, the CDR3 is TGTGCCAGCAGACCCGCTCGTTGGGAGAATAGCAATCAGCCCCAGCATTTT.

This clonotype turned up a few times. This sequence joins TRBV5-1 and TRBJ2-7, with D possibly being TRBD1 (5 bases). The length of the CDR3 is 17 residues. Germline V gives CDR1 SGHRS, CDR2 YFSETQ. Trimming took 0 bases from V and 1 from J, leaving 17 bases between them. The CDR3: CASSLVGLYRSSYEQYF. In DNA, the CDR3 is TGCGCCAGCAGCTTGGTCGGGTTGTACAGGTCTTCCTACGAGCAGTACTTC.

This sequence joins TRBV5-1 and TRBJ1-1; 10 bases agree with TRBD1. This CDR3 has 15 amino acids. The V gene end was trimmed by 7 bases and the J gene end by 5 bases; junction bases not matched to a gene: 11. The germline V gene encodes CDR1 SGHRS and CDR2 YFSETQ. The CDR3 region is CASHRTGTGDTEAFF. CDR3 nucleotides: TGCGCCAGCCATCGTACCGGGACAGGGGATACTGAAGCTTTCTTT.

This clonotype was recorded a few times. J is TRBJ2-3 and V is TRBV29-1; 10 nucleotides match TRBD2. Germline CDR1 and CDR2: SQVTM and ANQGSEA. The CDR3 consists of 15 residues. V shed 2 bases, J shed 6 bases, and the junction held 8 bases outside the gene matches. The CDR3 loop reads CSVESLAGPPDTQYF. CDR3 DNA: TGCAGCGTTGAATCACTAGCGGGGCCCCCGGATACGCAGTATTTT.